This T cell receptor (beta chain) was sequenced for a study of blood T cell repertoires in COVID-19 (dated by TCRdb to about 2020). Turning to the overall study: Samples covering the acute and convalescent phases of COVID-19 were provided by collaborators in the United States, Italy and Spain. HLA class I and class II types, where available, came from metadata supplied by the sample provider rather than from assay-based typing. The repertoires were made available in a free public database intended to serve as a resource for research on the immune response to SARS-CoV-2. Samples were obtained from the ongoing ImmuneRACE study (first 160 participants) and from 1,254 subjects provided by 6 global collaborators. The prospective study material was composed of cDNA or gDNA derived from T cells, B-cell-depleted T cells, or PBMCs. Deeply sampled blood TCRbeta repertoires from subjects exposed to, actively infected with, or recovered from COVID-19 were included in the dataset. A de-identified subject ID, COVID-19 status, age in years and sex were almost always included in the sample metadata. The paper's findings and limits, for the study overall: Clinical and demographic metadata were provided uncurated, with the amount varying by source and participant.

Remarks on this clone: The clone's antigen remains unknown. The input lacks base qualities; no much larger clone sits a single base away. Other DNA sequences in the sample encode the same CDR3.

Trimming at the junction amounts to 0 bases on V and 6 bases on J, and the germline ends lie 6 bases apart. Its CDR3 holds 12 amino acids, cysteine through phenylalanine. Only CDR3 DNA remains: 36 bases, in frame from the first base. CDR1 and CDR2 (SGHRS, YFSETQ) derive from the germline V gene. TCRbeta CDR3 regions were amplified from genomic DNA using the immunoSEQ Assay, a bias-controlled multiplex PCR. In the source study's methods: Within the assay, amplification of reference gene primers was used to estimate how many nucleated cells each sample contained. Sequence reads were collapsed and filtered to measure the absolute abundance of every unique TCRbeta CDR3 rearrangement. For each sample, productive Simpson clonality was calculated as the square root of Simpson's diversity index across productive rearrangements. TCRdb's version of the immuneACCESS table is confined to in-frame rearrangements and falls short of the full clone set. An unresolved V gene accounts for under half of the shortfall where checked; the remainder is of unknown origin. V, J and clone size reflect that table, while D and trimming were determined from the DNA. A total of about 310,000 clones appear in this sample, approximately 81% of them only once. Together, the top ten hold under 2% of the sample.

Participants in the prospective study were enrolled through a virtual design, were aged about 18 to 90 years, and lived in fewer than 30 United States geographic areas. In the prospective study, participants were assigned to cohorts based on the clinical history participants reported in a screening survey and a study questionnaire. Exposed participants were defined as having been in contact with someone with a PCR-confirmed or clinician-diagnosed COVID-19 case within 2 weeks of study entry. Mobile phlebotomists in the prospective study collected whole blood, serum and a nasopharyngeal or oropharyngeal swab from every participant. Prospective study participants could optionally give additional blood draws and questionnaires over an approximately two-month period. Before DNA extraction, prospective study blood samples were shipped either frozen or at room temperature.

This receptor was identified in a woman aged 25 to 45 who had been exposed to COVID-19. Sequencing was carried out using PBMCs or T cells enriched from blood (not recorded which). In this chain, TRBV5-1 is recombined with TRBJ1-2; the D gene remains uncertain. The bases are TGCGCCAGCAGCTTGGGGCAGAATGGCTACACCTTC. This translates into CASSLGQNGYTF.